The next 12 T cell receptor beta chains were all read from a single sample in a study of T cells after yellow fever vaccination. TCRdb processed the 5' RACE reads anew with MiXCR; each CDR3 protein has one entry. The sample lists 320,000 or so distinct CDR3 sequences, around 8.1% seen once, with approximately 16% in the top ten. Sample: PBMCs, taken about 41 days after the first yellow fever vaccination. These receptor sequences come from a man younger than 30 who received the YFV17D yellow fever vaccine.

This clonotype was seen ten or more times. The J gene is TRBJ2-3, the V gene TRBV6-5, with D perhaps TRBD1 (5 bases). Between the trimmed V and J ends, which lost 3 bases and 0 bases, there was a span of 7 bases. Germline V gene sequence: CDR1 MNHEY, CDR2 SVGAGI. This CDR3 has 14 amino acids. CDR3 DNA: TGTGCCAGCAGTTATAGGGGTAGCACAGATACGCAGTATTTT. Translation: CASSYRGSTDTQYF.

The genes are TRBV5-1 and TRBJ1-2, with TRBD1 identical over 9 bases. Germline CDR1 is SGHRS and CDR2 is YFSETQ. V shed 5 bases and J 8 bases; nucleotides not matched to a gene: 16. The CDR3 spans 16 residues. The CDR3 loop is CASRATTWGQGEGYTF. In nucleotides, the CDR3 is TGCGCCAGCAGGGCGACGACCTGGGGACAGGGTGAAGGCTACACCTTC.

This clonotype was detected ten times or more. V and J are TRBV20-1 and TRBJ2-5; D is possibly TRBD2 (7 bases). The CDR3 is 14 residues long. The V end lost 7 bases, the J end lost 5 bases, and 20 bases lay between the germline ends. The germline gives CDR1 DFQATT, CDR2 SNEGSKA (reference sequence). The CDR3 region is CSVLLGGAGETQYF. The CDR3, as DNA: TGCAGTGTCCTCTTAGGGGGGGCAGGGGAGACCCAGTACTTC.

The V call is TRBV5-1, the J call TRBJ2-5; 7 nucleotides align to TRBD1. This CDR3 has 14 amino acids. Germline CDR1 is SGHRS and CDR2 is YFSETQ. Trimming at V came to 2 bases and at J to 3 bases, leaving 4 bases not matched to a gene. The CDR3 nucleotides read TGCGCCAGCAGCTTTCAGGGGGTGGAAGAGACCCAGTACTTC. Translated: CASSFQGVEETQYF. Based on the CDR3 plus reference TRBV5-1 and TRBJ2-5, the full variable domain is KAGVTQTPRYLIKTRGQQVTLSCSPISGHRSVSWYQQTPGQGLQFLFEYFSETQRNKGNFPGRFSGRQFSNSRSEMNVSTLELGDSALYLCASSFQGVEETQYFGPGTRLLVL.

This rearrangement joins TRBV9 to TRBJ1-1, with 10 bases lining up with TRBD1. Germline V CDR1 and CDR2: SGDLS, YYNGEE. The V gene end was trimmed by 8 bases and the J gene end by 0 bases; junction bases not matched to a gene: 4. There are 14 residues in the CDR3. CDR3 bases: TGTGCCAGTGGGACAGGGGTAATGAACACTGAAGCTTTCTTT. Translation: CASGTGVMNTEAFF.

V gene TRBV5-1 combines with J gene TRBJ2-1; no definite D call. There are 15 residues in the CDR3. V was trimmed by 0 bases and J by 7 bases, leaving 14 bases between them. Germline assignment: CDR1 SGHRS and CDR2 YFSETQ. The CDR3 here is CASSLGPHLGNEQFF. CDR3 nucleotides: TGCGCCAGCAGCTTGGGACCCCACCTAGGAAATGAGCAGTTCTTC.

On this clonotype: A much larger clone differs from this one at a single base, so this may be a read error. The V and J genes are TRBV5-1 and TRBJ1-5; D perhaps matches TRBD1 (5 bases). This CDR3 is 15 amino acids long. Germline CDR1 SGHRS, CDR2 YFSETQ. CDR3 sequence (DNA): TGCGCCAGCAGCTTGGACGGGGGAGACAATCAGACCCAGCATTTT. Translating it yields CASSLDGGDNQTQHF.

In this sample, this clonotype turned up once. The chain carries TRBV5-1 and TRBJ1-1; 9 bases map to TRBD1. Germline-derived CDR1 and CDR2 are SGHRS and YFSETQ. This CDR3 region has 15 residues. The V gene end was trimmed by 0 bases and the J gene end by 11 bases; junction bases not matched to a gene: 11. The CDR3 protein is CASSLAGTGPIEAFF. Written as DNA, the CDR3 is TGCGCCAGCAGCTTGGCCGGGACAGGGCCTATTGAGGCTTTCTTT.

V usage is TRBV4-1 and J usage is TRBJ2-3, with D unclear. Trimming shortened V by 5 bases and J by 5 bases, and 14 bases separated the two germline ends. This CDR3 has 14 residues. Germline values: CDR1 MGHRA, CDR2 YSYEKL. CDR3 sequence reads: CASSFVSQLDTQYF. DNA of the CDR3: TGCGCCAGCAGCTTTGTTTCTCAGTTAGATACGCAGTATTTT.

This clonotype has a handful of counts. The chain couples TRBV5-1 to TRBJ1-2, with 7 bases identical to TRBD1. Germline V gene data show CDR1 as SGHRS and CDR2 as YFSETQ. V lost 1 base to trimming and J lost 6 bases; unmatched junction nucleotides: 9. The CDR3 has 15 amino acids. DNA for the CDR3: TGCGCCAGCAGCTTGCTGGACAGGCTTTTGGATGGCTACACCTTC. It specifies CASSLLDRLLDGYTF. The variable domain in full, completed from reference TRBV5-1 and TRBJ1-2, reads KAGVTQTPRYLIKTRGQQVTLSCSPISGHRSVSWYQQTPGQGLQFLFEYFSETQRNKGNFPGRFSGRQFSNSRSEMNVSTLELGDSALYLCASSLLDRLLDGYTFGSGTRLTVV.

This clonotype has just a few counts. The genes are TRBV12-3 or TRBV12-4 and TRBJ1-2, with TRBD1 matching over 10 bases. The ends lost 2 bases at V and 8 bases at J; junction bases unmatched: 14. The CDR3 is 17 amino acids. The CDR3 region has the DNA TGTGCCAGCAGTTTATCTCTCCGGGACAGGGGAAGGAGCGGCTACACCTTC. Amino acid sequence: CASSLSLRDRGRSGYTF.

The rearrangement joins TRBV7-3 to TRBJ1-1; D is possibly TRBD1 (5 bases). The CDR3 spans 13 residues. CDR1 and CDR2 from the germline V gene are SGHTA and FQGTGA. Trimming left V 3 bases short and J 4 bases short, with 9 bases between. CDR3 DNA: TGTGCCAGCAGCTTCGGAGGGACCACTGAAGCTTTCTTT. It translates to CASSFGGTTEAFF.